The 7 T cell receptor beta chains reported below all come from one sample, sequenced in a study of metastatic and nonmetastatic thyroid tumors. Treatment of any kind had been given to no patient before thyroid surgery. TCRdb re-called clones via MiXCR from the PCR reads. The table has tens of thousands of clones, roughly 10% seen once. The sequenced sample consisted of blood. The source of these receptors is a female donor with papillary thyroid cancer or a benign thyroid nodule (not recorded which). Some clones in this sample may be carry-over from other donors' samples.

This clone has ten or more counts. The chain combines TRBV18 with TRBJ2-7, with 13 positions matching TRBD2. Germline loops: CDR1 KGHSH, CDR2 LQKENI. The CDR3 runs 17 residues. After removal of 5 bases from V and 2 bases from J, the junction contained 9 bases not matched to a gene. The CDR3 coding sequence is TGTGCCAGCTCAAGTTCCGGGACTAGCGGGAAGACCTACGAGCAGTACTTC. Protein: CASSSSGTSGKTYEQYF.

In this sample, this clone turned up many times. This chain uses TRBV2 with TRBJ1-1, with D perhaps TRBD1 (6 bases). V was trimmed by 2 bases and J by 1 base, leaving 11 bases between them. Germline V CDR1 and CDR2: SNHLY, FYNNEI. CDR3 size: 15 residues. The chain's CDR3 is CASSELGAPNTEAFF. Written as DNA, the CDR3 is TGTGCCAGCAGTGAACTGGGGGCCCCGAACACTGAAGCTTTCTTT.

This clone was seen many times. This chain connects TRBV20-1 to TRBJ2-7, with unresolved D. Germline V CDR1 and CDR2: DFQATT, SNEGSKA (reference sequence). V shed 2 bases and J shed 4 bases, with 15 bases lying between them. The CDR3 has 14 residues. The chain's CDR3 is CSARQAGSRYEQYF. CDR3 in DNA: TGCAGTGCTAGACAGGCAGGCTCTAGGTACGAGCAGTACTTC.

The table lists this clone with many counts. The same CDR3 is also encoded by other DNA sequences in this sample. The rearrangement uses TRBV6-2 or TRBV6-3 and TRBJ2-1, with D maybe TRBD1 (5 bases). From germline, CDR1 is MNHEY and CDR2 SVGEGT. V was cut by 5 bases and J by 7 bases, with 12 bases left in between. This CDR3 spans 13 amino acids. The CDR3 region has the DNA TGTGCCAGCAGTCCCCACACAGGTAATGAGCAGTTCTTC. Translating it yields CASSPHTGNEQFF.

This clone has ten or more counts. DNA for the CDR3: TGTGCCACCAGCAGAGATCGTTCGAGACGGAACAATCAGCCCCAGCATTTT. Amino acids: CATSRDRSRRNNQPQHF. This sequence joins TRBV15 and TRBJ1-5, with D unclear. This CDR3 is 17 amino acids long. Germline CDR1 and CDR2: LNHNV and YYDKDF (reference sequence). V dropped 0 bases and J dropped 3 bases, with 15 bases sitting between them.

This clone has ten or more counts. The rearrangement uses TRBV5-4 and TRBJ2-1, with 10 bases identical to TRBD2. Germline V CDR1 and CDR2: SGHNT, YYREEE (reference sequence). V shed 4 bases, J shed 10 bases, and the junction held 14 bases outside the gene matches. This CDR3 is 16 amino acids long. CDR3 sequence reads: CASSPRTSGGFGEQFF. Here the CDR3 DNA reads TGTGCCAGCAGCCCCCGGACTAGCGGTGGGTTCGGGGAGCAGTTCTTC.

The V gene is TRBV6-1, the J gene TRBJ1-2; 9 bases align to TRBD1. CDR1 is MNHNS, CDR2 SASEGT, per germline. CDR3 length: 13 amino acids. With 10 bases clipped from V and 4 bases from J, the junction kept 7 bases outside the gene matches. As DNA, the CDR3 is TGTGCCACCCAGGACAGGGGTATCTATGGCTACACCTTC. It translates to CATQDRGIYGYTF.